The rows below give T cell receptor beta chains drawn from one sample of a study of T cell changes during pregnancy in multiple sclerosis. Sequencing was performed with immunoSEQ multiplex PCR; in TCRdb, only in-frame clones are kept and a portion is missing. The sample records 70,000 to 80,000 clones, roughly 92% being singletons. Material: peripheral blood, obtained after pregnancy. Source of these receptors: a female donor in good health, enrolled as a control in a pregnancy study. Each CDR3 is given with its conserved first and last residue. A D gene is named only where the DNA matches it firmly. Rows give clone size only sometimes, using once, few, many, or a class for an expanded clone.

D	V	J	size	CDR3	DNA
-	TRBV2	TRBJ1-2	-	CASSEVGGGGYTF	TGTGCCAGCAGTGAAGTAGGGGGTGGGGGCTACACCTTC
-	TRBV7-9	TRBJ2-6	-	CASSFGGSGANVLTF	TGTGCCAGCAGCTTCGGGGGCTCTGGGGCCAACGTCCTGACTTTC
TRBD1	TRBV30	TRBJ2-7	-	CACIHRDSYEQYF	TGTGCCTGCATACACCGGGACAGCTACGAGCAGTACTTC
-	TRBV7-8	TRBJ2-3	-	CASSLAVQGTDTQYF	TGTGCCAGCAGCTTAGCGGTTCAGGGGACAGATACGCAGTATTTT
TRBD2	TRBV5-1	TRBJ2-2	-	CASSSGLVRTGELFF	TGCGCCAGCAGCTCCGGACTAGTGAGGACCGGGGAGCTGTTTTTT
-	TRBV19	TRBJ2-7	-	CASSIMHRVYEQYF	TGTGCCAGTAGTATCATGCACAGAGTTTACGAGCAGTACTTC
-	TRBV6-5	TRBJ2-1	-	CASPGGRGEQFF	TGTGCCAGCCCGGGGGGCCGGGGTGAGCAGTTCTTC
-	TRBV18	TRBJ2-5	-	CASSPEETQYF	TGTGCCAGCTCACCCGAGGAGACCCAGTACTTC
-	TRBV5-6	TRBJ2-3	-	CASTSERVGADTQYF	TGTGCCAGCACCTCAGAACGCGTGGGAGCAGATACGCAGTATTTT
-	TRBV18	TRBJ2-7	-	CASSPDFYEQYF	TGTGCCAGCTCACCAGACTTCTACGAGCAGTACTTC
TRBD2	TRBV27	TRBJ2-7	-	CASRTLAGEPYEQYF	TGTGCCAGTCGGACTTTGGCGGGGGAACCCTACGAGCAGTACTTC
-	TRBV30	TRBJ1-5	-	CAWRAGNQPQHF	TGTGCCTGGAGGGCAGGCAATCAGCCCCAGCATTTT
TRBD2	TRBV5-1	TRBJ2-3	-	CASSLITSGGSADTQYF	TGCGCCAGCAGCTTAATAACTAGCGGGGGGAGCGCAGATACGCAGTATTTT
TRBD2	TRBV4-3	TRBJ2-1	once	CASSLRTSGNNEQFF	TGCGCCAGCAGCCTAAGGACTAGCGGTAACAATGAGCAGTTCTTC
-	TRBV5-4	TRBJ2-7	-	CASSPPDSYEQYF	TGTGCCAGCAGCCCCCCTGACAGCTACGAGCAGTACTTC
-	TRBV5-7	TRBJ1-5	-	CASSLEAGQPQHF	TGTGCCAGCAGCTTGGAGGCAGGTCAGCCCCAGCATTTT
-	TRBV19	TRBJ1-4	-	CASSTFRGANEKLFF	TGTGCCAGTAGTACCTTTCGGGGTGCTAATGAAAAACTGTTTTTT
-	TRBV6-5	TRBJ2-7	-	CASSTWGHQVYEQYF	TGTGCCAGCAGTACGTGGGGACACCAAGTCTACGAGCAGTACTTC
-	TRBV29-1	TRBJ1-2	-	CSGTENYGYTF	TGCAGCGGCACAGAGAACTATGGCTACACCTTC
-	TRBV18	TRBJ1-5	-	CASSQRGNQPQHF	TGTGCCAGCTCGCAACGGGGGAATCAGCCCCAGCATTTT
TRBD1	TRBV16	TRBJ2-3	-	CASSQDAGTGISSTDTQYF	TGTGCCAGCAGCCAAGACGCCGGGACAGGGATTTCGTCCACAGATACGCAGTATTTT
TRBD1	TRBV28	TRBJ1-1	few	CASSSAAGTGNTEAFF	TGTGCCAGCAGTTCCGCAGCCGGGACAGGGAACACTGAAGCTTTCTTT
TRBD2	TRBV4-3	TRBJ2-1	-	CASSPRSLAGGSYNEQFF	TGCGCCAGCAGCCCCCGGTCACTAGCGGGAGGCTCCTACAATGAGCAGTTCTTC
-	TRBV10-3	TRBJ2-5	once	CAITPGPGGGETQYF	TGTGCCATCACCCCCGGACCGGGGGGCGGGGAGACCCAGTACTTC
TRBD1	TRBV5-8	TRBJ2-7	-	CASSLLTGRQYF	TGTGCCAGCAGCTTGCTGACAGGGAGGCAGTACTTC
TRBD2	TRBV27	TRBJ2-3	-	CASSLSSGGTTDTQYF	TGTGCCAGCAGTCTCTCAAGCGGGGGGACCACAGATACGCAGTATTTT
TRBD2	TRBV11-3	TRBJ2-7	-	CASSLEGSGTEQYF	TGTGCCAGCAGCTTAGAGGGTAGCGGGACCGAGCAGTACTTC
-	TRBV18	TRBJ1-5	-	CASSPGSQGGQPQHF	TGTGCCAGCTCACCAGGGTCGCAAGGAGGTCAGCCCCAGCATTTT
TRBD1	TRBV28	TRBJ1-2	-	CASSATGPNYGYTF	TGTGCCAGCAGTGCGACAGGGCCTAACTATGGCTACACCTTC
-	TRBV10-2	TRBJ2-1	-	CASTSTERENEQFF	TGCGCCAGCACGTCAACAGAGAGGGAAAATGAGCAGTTCTTC
-	TRBV14	TRBJ1-3	-	CASSQTGRLGNTIYF	TGTGCCAGCAGCCAAACAGGGAGACTTGGAAACACCATATATTTT
TRBD1	TRBV15	TRBJ1-3	-	CATSSYRDRRGNTIYF	TGTGCCACCAGCAGTTACCGGGACAGGAGAGGAAACACCATATATTTT
TRBD1	TRBV5-1	TRBJ1-6	-	CASSLGQGSSPLHF	TGCGCCAGCAGCTTGGGACAGGGTAGTTCACCCCTCCACTTT
-	TRBV19	TRBJ1-5	-	CASSIRDNNQPQHF	TGTGCCAGTAGTATCCGGGACAATAATCAGCCCCAGCATTTT
-	TRBV7-2	TRBJ1-2	once	CASSSRALYGYTF	TGTGCCAGCAGCTCCAGGGCCCTCTATGGCTACACCTTC
TRBD2	TRBV9	TRBJ2-1	-	CASSALSGGSYNEQFF	TGTGCCAGCAGCGCCCTCTCGGGGGGCTCCTACAATGAGCAGTTCTTC
-	TRBV5-1	TRBJ1-6	-	CASKLGGGQSYNSPLHF	TGCGCCAGCAAGCTGGGGGGGGGTCAGTCCTATAATTCACCCCTCCACTTT
TRBD2	TRBV19	TRBJ2-4	-	CASSIRGLAGAELAKNIQYF	TGTGCCAGTAGTATACGGGGGCTAGCGGGAGCCGAGCTAGCCAAAAACATTCAGTACTTC
-	TRBV5-4	TRBJ2-1	-	CASSAAREYFF	TGTGCCAGCAGCGCCGCTAGAGAATATTTCTTC
TRBD2	TRBV7-8	TRBJ2-5	-	CASNPVYRLADKETQYF	TGTGCCAGCAACCCCGTATACAGACTAGCGGATAAAGAGACCCAGTACTTC
-	TRBV11-3	TRBJ2-1	-	CASSLDFSEQFF	TGTGCCAGCAGCTTAGATTTTAGTGAGCAGTTCTTC
-	TRBV29-1	TRBJ2-7	-	CSVEELRVGYEQYF	TGCAGCGTTGAAGAGTTACGGGTAGGCTACGAGCAGTACTTC
-	TRBV5-5	TRBJ1-6	once	CASSSRLFSGNSPLHF	TGTGCCAGCAGCTCGAGACTCTTCTCGGGGAATTCACCCCTCCACTTT
TRBD1	TRBV5-1	TRBJ1-4	-	CASSLSQGAGEKLFF	TGCGCCAGCAGCTTGTCACAGGGGGCGGGCGAAAAACTGTTTTTT
-	TRBV27	TRBJ2-7	-	CASSPFGGSYEQYF	TGTGCCAGCAGCCCATTCGGGGGTTCCTACGAGCAGTACTTC
-	TRBV7-2	TRBJ2-5	-	CASSLAWGYQETQYF	TGTGCCAGCAGCTTAGCGTGGGGCTACCAAGAGACCCAGTACTTC
TRBD1	TRBV28	TRBJ1-5	once	CASSFLATGEPDQPQHF	TGTGCCAGCAGTTTCTTAGCTACAGGGGAACCGGATCAGCCCCAGCATTTT
TRBD1	TRBV28	TRBJ1-1	-	CASSLRGRGTEAFF	TGTGCCAGCAGTTTAAGGGGGCGAGGCACTGAAGCTTTCTTT
-	TRBV25-1	TRBJ1-3	-	CASSAQGVAGNTIYF	TGTGCCAGCAGCGCCCAGGGCGTAGCCGGAAACACCATATATTTT
-	TRBV1	TRBJ2-1	once	CTSSQAGTGLRNEQFF	TGCACCAGCAGCCAAGCCGGGACAGGGCTTCGCAATGAGCAGTTCTTC
-	TRBV28	TRBJ2-6	-	CASSWGTSRGANVLTF	TGTGCCAGCAGTTGGGGGACTTCCAGGGGGGCCAACGTCCTGACTTTC
-	TRBV30	TRBJ2-5	-	CAWSVGPGQETQYF	TGTGCCTGGAGTGTAGGTCCGGGCCAAGAGACCCAGTACTTC
-	TRBV28	TRBJ2-7	-	CASSLTIQASTYEQYF	TGTGCCAGCAGTTTAACGATCCAGGCCTCAACCTACGAGCAGTACTTC
TRBD2	TRBV2	TRBJ2-3	once	CASRYSGAATSTDTQYF	TGTGCCAGCAGATATAGCGGGGCTGCCACTAGCACAGATACGCAGTATTTT
-	TRBV9	TRBJ1-2	once	CASSAYMVGYTF	TGTGCCAGCAGCGCCTATATGGTCGGCTACACCTTC
TRBD1	TRBV30	TRBJ1-5	-	CAWSRPGQVWEPQHF	TGTGCCTGGAGTCGACCGGGACAGGTTTGGGAGCCCCAGCATTTT
TRBD1	TRBV11-2	TRBJ2-7	-	CASSRTGWEQYF	TGTGCCAGCAGCCGGACAGGGTGGGAGCAGTACTTC
TRBD1	TRBV5-1	TRBJ2-3	once	CASSLERGQVLRTDTQYF	TGCGCCAGCAGCTTGGAGAGGGGACAGGTTTTGCGCACAGATACGCAGTATTTT